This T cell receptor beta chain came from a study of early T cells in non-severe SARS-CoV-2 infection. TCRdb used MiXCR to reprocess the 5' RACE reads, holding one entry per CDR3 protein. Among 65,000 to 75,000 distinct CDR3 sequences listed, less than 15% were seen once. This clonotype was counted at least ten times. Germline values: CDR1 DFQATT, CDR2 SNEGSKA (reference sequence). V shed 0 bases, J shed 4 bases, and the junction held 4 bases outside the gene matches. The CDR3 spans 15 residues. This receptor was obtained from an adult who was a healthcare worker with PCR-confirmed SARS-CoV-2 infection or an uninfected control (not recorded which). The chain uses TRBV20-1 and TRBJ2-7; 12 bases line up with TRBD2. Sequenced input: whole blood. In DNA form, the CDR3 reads TGCAGTGCTAGAGATCCTAGCGGGGGGGTATACGAGCAGTACTTC. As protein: CSARDPSGGVYEQYF.